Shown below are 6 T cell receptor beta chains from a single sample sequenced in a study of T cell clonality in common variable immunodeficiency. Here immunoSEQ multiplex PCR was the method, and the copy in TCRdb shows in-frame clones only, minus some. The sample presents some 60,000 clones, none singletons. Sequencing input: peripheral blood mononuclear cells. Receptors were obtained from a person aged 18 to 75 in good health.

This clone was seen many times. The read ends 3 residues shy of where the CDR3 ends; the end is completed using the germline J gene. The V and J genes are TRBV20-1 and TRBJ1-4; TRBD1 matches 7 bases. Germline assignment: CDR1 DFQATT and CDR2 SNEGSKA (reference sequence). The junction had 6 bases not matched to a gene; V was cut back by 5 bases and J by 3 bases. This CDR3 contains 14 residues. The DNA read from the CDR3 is TGCAGTGCTCTCGGAGACAGGGCTAATGAAAAA. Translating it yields CSALGDRANEK. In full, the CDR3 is CSALGDRANEKLFF.

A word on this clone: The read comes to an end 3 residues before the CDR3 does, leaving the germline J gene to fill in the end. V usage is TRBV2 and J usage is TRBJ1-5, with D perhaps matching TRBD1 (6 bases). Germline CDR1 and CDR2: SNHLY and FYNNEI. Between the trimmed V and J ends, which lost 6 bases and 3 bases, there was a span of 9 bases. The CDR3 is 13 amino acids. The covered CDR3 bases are TGTGCCAGCAGAGGACAGACCAATCAGCCC. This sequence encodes CASRGQTNQP. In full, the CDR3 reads CASRGQTNQPQHF.

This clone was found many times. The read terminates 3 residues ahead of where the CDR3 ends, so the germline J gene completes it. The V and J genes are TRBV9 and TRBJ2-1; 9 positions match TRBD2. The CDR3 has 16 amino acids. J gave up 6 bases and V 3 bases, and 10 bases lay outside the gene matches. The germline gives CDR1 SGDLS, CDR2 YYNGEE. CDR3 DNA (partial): TGTGCCAGCAGCGCACGCTTGCTAGCGGGGTCCAATGAG. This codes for CASSARLLAGSNE. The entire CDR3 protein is CASSARLLAGSNEQFF.

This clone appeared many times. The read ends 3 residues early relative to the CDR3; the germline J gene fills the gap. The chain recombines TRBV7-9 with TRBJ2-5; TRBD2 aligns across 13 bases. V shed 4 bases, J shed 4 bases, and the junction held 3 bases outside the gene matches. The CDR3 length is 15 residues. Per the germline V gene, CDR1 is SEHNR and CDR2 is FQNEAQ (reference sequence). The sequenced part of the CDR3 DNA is TGTGCCAGCAGCTCCGGGACTAGCGGGGTAGAGACC. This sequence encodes CASSSGTSGVET. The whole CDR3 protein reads CASSSGTSGVETQYF.

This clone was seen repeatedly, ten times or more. The CDR3 here is CASSLIPGLAGGRAGEQFF. The CDR3 bases that were read are TGTGCCAGCAGTTTAATTCCGGGACTAGCGGGAGGAAGGGCTGGTGAG. The chain couples TRBV28 to TRBJ2-1, with 15 bases matching TRBD2. The CDR3 end lies 3 residues beyond the end of the read and is filled in from the germline J gene. CDR3 length: 19 residues. The germline V gene encodes CDR1 MDHEN and CDR2 SYDVKM. Losses at the gene ends were 2 bases for V and 9 bases for J; bases not matched to a gene: 14.

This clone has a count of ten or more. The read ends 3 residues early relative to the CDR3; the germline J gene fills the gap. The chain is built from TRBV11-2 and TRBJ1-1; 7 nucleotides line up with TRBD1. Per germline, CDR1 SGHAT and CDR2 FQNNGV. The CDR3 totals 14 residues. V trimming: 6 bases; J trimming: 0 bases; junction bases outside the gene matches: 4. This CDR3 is CASSKDRMNTEAFF. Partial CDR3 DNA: TGTGCCAGCAGTAAGGACAGGATGAACACTGAA.